This TCR beta chain emerged from a study of OX40 agonist ivuxolimab in advanced cancers. Study-level information: Therapy given before enrollment (anti-PD-1, anti-PD-L1 or anti-CTLA-4) was allowed, and roughly 42% had some.

Of note for this clone: No antigen is known for it.

Points from the study as a whole: Which antigen the expanded peripheral T cells recognized is unknown.

Only in-frame clones appear in the TCRdb table, and some are missing; sequencing was by immunoSEQ multiplex PCR. The top ten hold roughly 6.3% of the sample, which has about 77,000 clones, 87% seen once. The CDR3 consists of 16 residues. Germline V gene sequence: CDR1 LNHDA, CDR2 SQIVND (reference sequence). Trimming removed 4 bases from V and 3 bases from J; junction bases left unmatched: 7. J is TRBJ1-5 and V is TRBV19, with 9 nucleotides matching TRBD1. The receptor comes from an adult with an advanced solid tumor such as melanoma, head and neck, liver or kidney cancer. This specimen was CD4+ or CD8+ T cells sorted from blood, taken in a trial of the OX40 agonist ivuxolimab. In DNA form, the CDR3 reads TGTGCCAGTAGTACTATACAGGGGGCCTACAATCAGCCCCAGCATTTT. This gives the protein CASSTIQGAYNQPQHF.